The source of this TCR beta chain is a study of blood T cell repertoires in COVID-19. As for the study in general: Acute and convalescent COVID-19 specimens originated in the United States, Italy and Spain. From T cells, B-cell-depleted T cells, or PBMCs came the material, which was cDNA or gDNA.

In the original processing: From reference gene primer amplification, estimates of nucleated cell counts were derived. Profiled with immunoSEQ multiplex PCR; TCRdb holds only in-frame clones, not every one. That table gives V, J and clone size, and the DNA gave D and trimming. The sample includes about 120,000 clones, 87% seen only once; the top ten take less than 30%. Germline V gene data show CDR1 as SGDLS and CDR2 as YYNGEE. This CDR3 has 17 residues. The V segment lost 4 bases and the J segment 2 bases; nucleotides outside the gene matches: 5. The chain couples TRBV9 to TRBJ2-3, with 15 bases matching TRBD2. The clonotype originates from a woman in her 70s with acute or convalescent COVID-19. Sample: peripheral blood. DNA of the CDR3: TGTGCCAGCAGCCCTGGGACTAGCGGGGGGTACACAGATACGCAGTATTTT. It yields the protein CASSPGTSGGYTDTQYF.